The 32 T cell receptor beta chains presented below share a single source sample, sequenced in a study of T cell responses to AZD1222 COVID-19 vaccine. The repertoire was sequenced with immunoSEQ multiplex PCR; TCRdb's copy has only in-frame clones and lacks some. Seen here are 150,000 or so clones, about 90% observed once, and the top ten hold approximately 1.1%. Sequencing used peripheral blood, obtained 28 days after the second AZD1222 dose. Receptor source: an adult who received the AZD1222 COVID-19 vaccine.

Judged by abundance, this clone is medium-sized. This chain links TRBV5-4 with TRBJ1-2, with D uncertain. The CDR3 consists of 11 residues. Germline V gene data show CDR1 as SGHNT and CDR2 as YYREEE (reference sequence). The V and J ends lost 4 bases and 4 bases respectively, with 5 bases between them. The CDR3 loop reads CASSPLYGYTF. CDR3 coding DNA: TGTGCCAGCAGCCCTCTCTATGGCTACACCTTC. The full variable domain, in which reference TRBV5-4 and TRBJ1-2 provide the parts outside the CDR3, is ETGVTQSPTHLIKTRGQQVTLRCSSQSGHNTVSWYQQALGQGPQFIFQYYREEENGRGNFPPRFSGLQFPNYSSELNVNALELDDSALYLCASSPLYGYTFGSGTRLTVV.

This chain uses TRBV7-9 with TRBJ1-6; D remains ambiguous. CDR1 is SEHNR and CDR2 is FQNEAQ in the germline V gene (reference sequence). There are 14 residues in the CDR3. Trimming left V 4 bases short and J 5 bases short, with 9 bases between. The DNA for the CDR3 is TGTGCCAGCAGCTCGCGGAGGGATAATTCACCCCTCCACTTT. Translating it yields CASSSRRDNSPLHF.

The chain combines TRBV4-2 with TRBJ1-1; 8 bases are shared with TRBD1. V was clipped by 5 bases and J by 1 base; unmatched bases: 6. Germline V gene data show CDR1 as LGHNA and CDR2 as YNFKEQ. The CDR3 spans 15 residues. The CDR3 DNA sequence: TGTGCCAGCAGCGCTGGACAGGGCCCGAACACTGAAGCTTTCTTT. Translated, it gives CASSAGQGPNTEAFF.

J is TRBJ2-3 and V is TRBV5-1; 8 bases map to TRBD2. Germline loops: CDR1 SGHRS, CDR2 YFSETQ. The CDR3 is 14 amino acids. The V gene end was trimmed by 3 bases and the J gene end by 4 bases; junction bases not matched to a gene: 4. CDR3 protein: CASSWGLGADTQYF. In nucleotides, the CDR3 is TGCGCCAGCAGCTGGGGACTAGGGGCAGATACGCAGTATTTT.

The J gene is TRBJ1-1, the V gene TRBV19; tentatively, D is TRBD1 (5 bases). Germline V CDR1 and CDR2: LNHDA, SQIVND (reference sequence). The CDR3 is 13 residues long. The V end was cut by 6 bases, the J end by 4 bases, with 12 bases between. The CDR3 DNA reads as TGTGCCAGTAGAATGGTGGGGGGCACTGAAGCTTTCTTT. Translated, it gives CASRMVGGTEAFF.

The V gene is TRBV18, the J gene TRBJ1-5; D gene uncertain. Germline values: CDR1 KGHSH, CDR2 LQKENI. The CDR3 has 14 residues. Trimming left V 3 bases short and J 3 bases short, with 9 bases between. The CDR3 spells CASSPNNYNQPQHF. CDR3 nucleotides: TGTGCCAGCTCACCTAACAACTACAATCAGCCCCAGCATTTT.

The chain links TRBV29-1 to TRBJ1-4; D is possibly TRBD1 (5 bases). V was clipped by 4 bases and J by 8 bases, with 20 bases between them. The CDR3 contains 15 residues. CDR1 is SQVTM, CDR2 ANQGSEA, per germline. Here the CDR3 reads CSVAGWGSSREKLFF. The CDR3 coding sequence is TGCAGCGTTGCGGGGTGGGGGAGCAGTCGAGAAAAACTGTTTTTT.

The rearrangement joins TRBV5-1 to TRBJ1-4; the D gene is possibly TRBD1 (5 bases). The germline gives CDR1 SGHRS, CDR2 YFSETQ. The CDR3 length is 17 residues. Trimming left V 0 bases short and J 0 bases short, with 12 bases between. CDR3 sequence reads: CASSLGGGPSTNEKLFF. In nucleotides, the CDR3 is TGCGCCAGCAGCTTGGGTGGGGGTCCTTCAACTAATGAAAAACTGTTTTTT.

V and J are TRBV3-1 (or the pseudogene TRBV3-2) and TRBJ2-7; D possibly uses TRBD1 or TRBD2 (5 bases each). The germline CDR1 and CDR2 sequences are LGHDT and YNNKEL (reference sequence). The CDR3 totals 13 residues. V shed 8 bases and J shed 0 bases, with 11 bases lying between them. CDR3 in amino acids: CASGYGGSYEQYF. The CDR3 coding sequence is TGTGCCAGCGGGTATGGGGGCTCCTACGAGCAGTACTTC.

CDR3 sequence: CASSFGLAYEQYF. In nucleotides, the CDR3 is TGTGCCAGCAGTTTTGGGCTAGCCTACGAGCAGTACTTC. The gene calls are TRBV12-3 or TRBV12-4 and TRBJ2-7, with D hard to call. This CDR3 region has 13 residues. V was clipped by 3 bases and J by 2 bases, with 8 bases between them.

The gene calls are TRBV6-5 and TRBJ2-2; D gene uncertain. The CDR3 covers 11 residues. V was pared by 8 bases and J by 5 bases, with 6 bases between. Germline CDR1 and CDR2: MNHEY and SVGAGI. For the CDR3, the DNA is TGTGCCAGCGCTTTGACCGGGGAGCTGTTTTTT. Protein: CASALTGELFF.

Only one count was recorded for this clone. The genes are TRBV10-3 and TRBJ2-7, with a weak D call TRBD1 (5 bases). Germline lookup yields CDR1 ENHRY and CDR2 SYGVKD. This CDR3 has 14 residues. Trimming removed 0 bases at V and 4 bases at J, with 10 bases between. The DNA of the CDR3 is TGTGCCATCAGTGAGTCTGGGGCAGATTACGAGCAGTACTTC. Translated: CAISESGADYEQYF.

The genes are TRBV6-5 and TRBJ2-2; no definite D call. Trimming left V 8 bases short and J 5 bases short, with 9 bases between. Looked up from germline, CDR1 is MNHEY and CDR2 is SVGAGI. The CDR3 covers 12 residues. CDR3 sequence (DNA): TGTGCCAGCTCCAGAATAACCGGGGAGCTGTTTTTT. Protein product: CASSRITGELFF.

This chain uses TRBV11-2 with TRBJ1-6; no clear D. This CDR3 comprises 12 residues. The germline V and J ends were trimmed by 3 bases and 8 bases, with 5 bases remaining between them. The germline V gene encodes CDR1 SGHAT and CDR2 FQNNGV. The CDR3 sequence is CASSLGDSPLHF. The CDR3 bases are TGTGCCAGCAGCTTGGGAGATTCACCCCTCCACTTT.

This clone was recorded only once. The chain employs TRBV2 and TRBJ2-5, with 7 bases fitting TRBD2. CDR3 length equals 14 residues. Germline V gene sequence: CDR1 SNHLY, CDR2 FYNNEI. The V and J ends lost 6 bases and 5 bases, in that order; junction bases with no gene match: 9. The chain's CDR3 is CASRGTTSGETQYF. CDR3 bases: TGTGCCAGCAGGGGGACTACTTCAGGGGAGACCCAGTACTTC.

The V call is TRBV6-5, the J call TRBJ1-6; D not resolved. Trimming left V 10 bases short and J 0 bases short, with 7 bases between. The CDR3 has 13 residues. Germline CDR1 MNHEY, CDR2 SVGAGI. The CDR3 DNA reads TGTGCCACCACGAGCTCCTATAATTCACCCCTCCACTTT. Protein sequence: CATTSSYNSPLHF.

The chain joins TRBV7-9 to TRBJ2-7, with D perhaps TRBD2 (5 bases). CDR1 and CDR2 (germline): SEHNR, FQNEAQ (reference sequence). The CDR3 covers 13 residues. Trimming pared 5 bases from V and 4 bases from J, leaving 12 bases between. CDR3 nucleotides: TGTGCCAGCAGCCATCGGGGTGGGTACGAGCAGTACTTC. It translates to CASSHRGGYEQYF.

This clone was counted once. J is TRBJ2-1 and V is TRBV18; D perhaps matches TRBD1 (5 bases). The CDR3 is 12 amino acids. Germline CDR1 is KGHSH and CDR2 is LQKENI. The V end lost 6 bases, the J end lost 8 bases, and 11 bases lay between the germline ends. The CDR3 region is CASSQQAYEQFF. CDR3 DNA sequence: TGTGCCAGCTCCCAACAGGCATATGAGCAGTTCTTC. Looking up the rest from reference TRBV18 and TRBJ2-1 gives the full variable domain: NAGVMQNPRHLVRRRGQEARLRCSPMKGHSHVYWYRQLPEEGLKFMVYLQKENIIDESGMPKERFSAEFPKEGPSILRIQQVVRGDSAAYFCASSQQAYEQFFGPGTRLTVL.

The gene calls are TRBV19 and TRBJ1-6; D uncertain. Per the germline V gene, CDR1 is LNHDA and CDR2 is SQIVND (reference sequence). The CDR3 spans 12 residues. The V gene lost 7 bases and the J gene lost 9 bases, with 10 bases spanning the gap. CDR3 in DNA: TGTGCCAGTAACCTCGGCCGTTCACCCCTCCACTTT. Translating it yields CASNLGRSPLHF.

The chain joins TRBV11-2 to TRBJ1-4, with 9 bases that match TRBD1. CDR3 length equals 14 residues. Looked up from germline, CDR1 is SGHAT and CDR2 is FQNNGV. V trimming: 5 bases; J trimming: 8 bases; junction bases outside the gene matches: 6. The CDR3 nucleotides read TGTGCCAGCAGCGTACAGGGGGCTAGAGAAAAACTGTTTTTT. Translating it yields CASSVQGAREKLFF.

This clone was detected only once. This CDR3 reads CASSFGQTLYGYTF. Written as DNA, the CDR3 is TGCGCCAGCAGCTTCGGACAGACCCTCTATGGCTACACCTTC. The chain is built from TRBV5-1 and TRBJ1-2; the D gene is possibly TRBD1 (6 bases). The germline CDR1 and CDR2 sequences are SGHRS and YFSETQ. Trimming left V 2 bases short and J 4 bases short, with 12 bases between. The CDR3 runs to 14 residues.

The chain recombines TRBV4-1 with TRBJ2-1; D gene unclear. Germline V CDR1 and CDR2: MGHRA, YSYEKL. Between the trimmed V and J ends, which lost 3 bases and 4 bases, there was a span of 7 bases. The CDR3 is 13 residues long. CDR3 amino acids: CASSHPGYNEQFF. The CDR3 DNA follows: TGCGCCAGCAGCCACCCGGGTTACAATGAGCAGTTCTTC.

The genes are TRBV5-4 and TRBJ2-4; 9 positions agree with TRBD1. Germline CDR1 reads SGHNT; CDR2 reads YYREEE (reference sequence). The CDR3 has 14 amino acids. V trimming: 5 bases; J trimming: 7 bases; junction bases outside the gene matches: 7. The CDR3 is CASRSDRGMNIQYF. CDR3 nucleotide sequence: TGTGCCAGCAGATCTGACAGGGGGATGAACATTCAGTACTTC.

The rearrangement joins TRBV2 to TRBJ1-3, with a weak D call TRBD1 (5 bases). Germline-derived CDR1 and CDR2 are SNHLY and FYNNEI. V was trimmed by 8 bases and J by 0 bases, leaving 11 bases between them. The CDR3 extends over 14 amino acids. For the CDR3, the DNA is TGTGCCAGCCGGGACGGAGACTCTGGAAACACCATATATTTT. Its protein is CASRDGDSGNTIYF.

The J gene is TRBJ1-4, the V gene TRBV7-9; 8 bases line up with TRBD1. The CDR3 consists of 13 residues. Germline-derived CDR1 and CDR2 are SEHNR and FQNEAQ (reference sequence). J gave up 7 bases and V 6 bases, and 4 bases lay outside the gene matches. The CDR3 protein is CASSLDRGEKLFF. The CDR3 DNA reads TGTGCCAGCAGTCTCGACAGGGGTGAAAAACTGTTTTTT. Variable domain in full (rest from reference TRBV7-9 and TRBJ1-4): DTGVSQNPRHKITKRGQNVTFRCDPISEHNRLYWYRQTLGQGPEFLTYFQNEAQLEKSRLLSDRFSAERPKGSFSTLEIQRTEQGDSAMYLCASSLDRGEKLFFGSGTQLSVL.

CDR3: CASSVGNWDGLSGNTIYF. In nucleotides, the CDR3 is TGTGCCAGCAGCGTAGGTAATTGGGACGGGCTCTCTGGAAACACCATATATTTT. This chain links TRBV9 with TRBJ1-3; tentative D call: TRBD1 (5 bases). V was shortened by 0 bases and J by 0 bases, with 16 bases between the two germline ends. CDR1 is SGDLS, CDR2 YYNGEE, per germline. This CDR3 region has 18 residues.

The chain uses TRBV9 and TRBJ2-5; 9 nucleotides match TRBD2. CDR3 length: 15 amino acids. Germline-derived CDR1 and CDR2 are SGDLS and YYNGEE. J lost 4 bases, V lost 4 bases, and 8 bases had no gene match. The CDR3 DNA reads as TGTGCCAGCAGCTCGACTAGCGGTAATCTAGAGACCCAGTACTTC. Amino acid sequence: CASSSTSGNLETQYF.

The chain employs TRBV15 and TRBJ2-1; TRBD2 is a possible D gene (6 bases). Germline V CDR1 and CDR2: LNHNV, YYDKDF (reference sequence). This CDR3 spans 18 amino acids. Trimming removed 1 base from V and 6 bases from J, with 22 bases in between. CDR3 loop: CATSRALGRLAHFNEQFF. In DNA form, the CDR3 reads TGTGCCACCAGCAGAGCATTGGGGAGGTTAGCGCATTTCAATGAGCAGTTCTTC.

This chain joins TRBV29-1 and TRBJ1-2, with TRBD1 matching over 7 bases. V trimming: 6 bases; J trimming: 2 bases; junction bases outside the gene matches: 6. CDR3 length: 13 residues. Germline loops: CDR1 SQVTM, CDR2 ANQGSEA. The CDR3 DNA reads TGCAGCGTCGGACAGGCGACGAACTATGGCTACACCTTC. It encodes CSVGQATNYGYTF. Combining the CDR3 with reference TRBV29-1 and TRBJ1-2 gives the whole variable domain SAVISQKPSRDICQRGTSLTIQCQVDSQVTMMFWYRQQPGQSLTLIATANQGSEATYESGFVIDKFPISRPNLTFSTLTVSNMSPEDSSIYLCSVGQATNYGYTFGSGTRLTVV.

The rearrangement uses TRBV2 and TRBJ1-2, with D possibly being TRBD1 (5 bases). V was shortened by 2 bases and J by 3 bases, with 19 bases between the two germline ends. The CDR3 loop spans 17 amino acids. The germline V gene encodes CDR1 SNHLY and CDR2 FYNNEI. CDR3 in DNA: TGTGCCAGCAGTGAATCGGCGGGGCCGGATGACTACTATGGCTACACCTTC. It translates to CASSESAGPDDYYGYTF.

The chain employs TRBV11-2 and TRBJ1-2; D remains unclear. Looked up from germline, CDR1 is SGHAT and CDR2 is FQNNGV. The V and J ends lost 1 base and 8 bases respectively, with 20 bases between them. The CDR3 loop spans 16 amino acids. The CDR3 DNA sequence: TGTGCCAGCAGCTTAGGAGGGTCTGGGTCACCGGGAGGCTACACCTTC. Translation gives CASSLGGSGSPGGYTF.

V gene TRBV30 combines with J gene TRBJ2-2; D may be TRBD1 or TRBD2 (5 bases each). Germline loops: CDR1 GTSNPN, CDR2 SVGIG (reference sequence). CDR3 size: 13 residues. V shed 4 bases and J shed 6 bases, with 12 bases lying between them. CDR3 DNA sequence: TGTGCCTGGACCCGAGGGGTAGCCGGGGAGCTGTTTTTT. It codes for CAWTRGVAGELFF.